These 6 T cell receptor beta chains were sequenced from one sample in a study of naive and memory T cell subsets. The SP2 primer and nested alpha and beta constant region primers amplified ligated cDNA in four rounds. Each CDR3 protein gets one entry after TCRdb re-called the 5' RACE reads with MiXCR. The table records 50,000 to 65,000 distinct CDR3 sequences, approximately 8% of them present only once. TCR cDNA received a 3' ligated oligonucleotide that carried a UMI. The origin of the receptors is a female donor in good health.

On this clonotype: A much larger clone lies a single base off, so this may be a read error. The CDR3 nucleotides read TGTGTCAGCAGCCCATTGGGAAATTCACCCCTCCACTTT. Encoded protein: CVSSPLGNSPLHF. The chain is built from TRBV27 and TRBJ1-6, with no clear D. This CDR3 has 13 amino acids. Germline assignment: CDR1 MNHEY and CDR2 SMNVEV (reference sequence).

The genes are TRBV4-1 and TRBJ1-2; 9 bases are a match to TRBD1. The V and J ends lost 0 bases and 1 base, in that order; junction bases with no gene match: 15. The CDR3 length is 20 residues. Germline values: CDR1 MGHRA, CDR2 YSYEKL. CDR3 region: CASSQERNPTGGPHNYGYTF. CDR3 sequence (DNA): TGCGCCAGCAGCCAAGAACGGAACCCGACAGGGGGACCCCATAACTATGGCTACACCTTC.

This clonotype was counted many times. The chain carries TRBV2 and TRBJ1-1; D unresolved. V was pared by 6 bases and J by 0 bases, with 8 bases between. Per the germline V gene, CDR1 is SNHLY and CDR2 is FYNNEI. This CDR3 has 13 residues. CDR3 sequence reads: CASSRALNTEAFF. The DNA for the CDR3 is TGTGCCAGCAGCCGGGCCCTGAACACTGAAGCTTTCTTT.

This clonotype was seen ten or more times. The V gene is TRBV2, the J gene TRBJ1-2; 9 nucleotides match TRBD1. This CDR3 region has 14 residues. Germline V lookup: CDR1 SNHLY, CDR2 FYNNEI. The V segment lost 2 bases and the J segment 13 bases; nucleotides outside the gene matches: 11. CDR3 nucleotides: TGTGCCAGCAGTGAAATCCCGACAGGGGGGCAGTGCACCTTC. Protein: CASSEIPTGGQCTF.

The gene calls are TRBV11-2 and TRBJ2-7; 11 nucleotides align to TRBD2. CDR1 SGHAT and CDR2 FQNNGV come from the germline V gene. Germline trimming cut 1 base from V and 1 base from J; bases unmatched to any gene: 9. The CDR3 is 18 amino acids. The CDR3: CASSLVGTSGDLSYEQYF. DNA for the CDR3: TGTGCCAGCAGCTTAGTTGGGACTAGCGGAGACTTATCCTACGAGCAGTACTTC.

The chain recombines TRBV19 with TRBJ2-6, with 8 bases fitting TRBD2. This CDR3 contains 18 residues. Germline CDR1 is LNHDA and CDR2 is SQIVND (reference sequence). The V segment lost 5 bases and the J segment 0 bases; nucleotides outside the gene matches: 9. The CDR3 bases are TGTGCCAGTAGTCTCGTAGCGGGGTCCTACTCTGGGGCCAACGTCCTGACTTTC. Encoded protein: CASSLVAGSYSGANVLTF.